A single sample gave rise to the 26 T cell receptor beta chains below, sequenced in a study of shared clonotypes between healthy human individuals. The table came from immunoSEQ multiplex PCR; TCRdb's copy has only in-frame clones and leaves some out. The sample has some 700,000 clones, 80% to 95% seen once. The sequencing sample was made of memory CD8+ T cells from PBMCs. As for subset: CD45RO+ cells pooled with CCR7-negative TemRA cells. These receptors came from a man aged 18-30 years in good health. Some clones in this sample may be carry-over from other donors' samples.

The chain joins TRBV25-1 to TRBJ2-3; D is unclear. The CDR3 extends over 14 amino acids. V lost 2 bases and J lost 3, with 9 bases in between. The germline V gene has CDR1 MGHDK and CDR2 SYGVNS. DNA of the CDR3: TGTGCCAGCAGTGAACAGCGTATGACAGATACGCAGTATTTT. Encoded protein: CASSEQRMTDTQYF.

The chain combines TRBV4-1 with TRBJ2-7; no reliable D call. The germline V gene has CDR1 MGHRA and CDR2 YSYEKL. CDR3 length: 15 residues. V was cut by 1 base and J by 2 bases, with 12 bases left in between. The CDR3 spells CASSQVSGPAYEQYF. CDR3 bases: TGCGCCAGCAGCCAAGTATCAGGACCTGCCTACGAGCAGTACTTC.

The CDR3 is CASSYDTSSYNEQFF. Written as DNA, the CDR3 is TGTGCCAGCAGCTATGACACGAGCTCCTACAATGAGCAGTTCTTC. The V and J genes are TRBV28 and TRBJ2-1; D unclear. The CDR3 is 15 residues long. The V end lost 6 bases, the J end lost 0 bases, and 12 bases lay between the germline ends. Per the germline V gene, CDR1 is MDHEN and CDR2 is SYDVKM.

This clone was seen a single time. The same CDR3 arises from other DNA sequences in this sample as well. The V and J genes are TRBV6-6 and TRBJ1-1; D is unresolved. The CDR3 contains 14 residues. Trimming took off 0 bases at V and 1 base at J, with 6 bases between the two ends. The germline CDR1 and CDR2 sequences are MNHNY and SVGAGI (reference sequence). The CDR3 is CASSYSGENTEAFF. The DNA for the CDR3 is TGTGCCAGCAGTTACTCGGGAGAGAACACTGAAGCTTTCTTT.

This clone occurred once. The chain recombines TRBV29-1 with TRBJ1-3, with unresolved D. Germline V lookup: CDR1 SQVTM, CDR2 ANQGSEA. This CDR3 is 14 amino acids long. The ends were cut back, 4 bases at V and 0 bases at J, with 10 bases in the middle. The CDR3 spells CSVVGDGSGNTIYF. The CDR3 coding sequence is TGCAGCGTTGTAGGAGACGGCTCTGGAAACACCATATATTTT.

The chain couples TRBV2 to TRBJ1-1; perhaps TRBD1 as D (5 bases). V lost 2 bases and J 2 bases, leaving 9 bases between the germline ends. The CDR3 consists of 14 residues. CDR1 is SNHLY, CDR2 FYNNEI, per germline. The CDR3 region has the DNA TGTGCCAGCAGTGAAATAGGGGCAAACACTGAAGCTTTCTTT. Its protein product is CASSEIGANTEAFF.

The rearrangement links TRBV11-2 to TRBJ2-1; 8 positions agree with TRBD2. This CDR3 region has 18 residues. Germline-derived CDR1 and CDR2 are SGHAT and FQNNGV. Trimming removed 1 base from V and 2 bases from J; junction bases left unmatched: 10. The CDR3 bases are TGTGCCAGCAGCTTAGGGGTAAGACGGGAGGGGGCCTACAATGAGCAGTTCTTC. Amino acid sequence: CASSLGVRREGAYNEQFF.

This sequence joins TRBV2 and TRBJ2-1, with D perhaps TRBD2 (6 bases). Trimming left V 8 bases short and J 0 bases short, with 14 bases between. Looked up from germline, CDR1 is SNHLY and CDR2 is FYNNEI. The CDR3 sequence is 15 residues long. This CDR3 is CASDARGSSYNEQFF. CDR3 DNA: TGTGCCAGCGATGCCCGGGGGAGCTCCTACAATGAGCAGTTCTTC. Complete variable domain (other parts from reference TRBV2 and TRBJ2-1): EPEVTQTPSHQVTQMGQEVILRCVPISNHLYFYWYRQILGQKVEFLVSFYNNEISEKSEIFDDQFSVERPDGSNFTLKIRSTKLEDSAMYFCASDARGSSYNEQFFGPGTRLTVL.

The chain is built from TRBV19 and TRBJ1-2; possibly TRBD1 for D (6 bases). The CDR3 runs 15 residues. Germline-derived CDR1 and CDR2 are LNHDA and SQIVND (reference sequence). The V end was cut by 1 base, the J end by 6 bases, with 15 bases between. CDR3 nucleotides: TGTGCCAGTAGTATAGGGAACAGGGAAGGAGATGGCTACACCTTC. Encoded protein: CASSIGNREGDGYTF.

J is TRBJ2-1 and V is TRBV9; tentative D call: TRBD2 (5 bases). The CDR3 loop spans 15 amino acids. V lost 0 bases to trimming and J lost 5 bases, with 12 bases between them. Germline V gene lookup returns CDR1 SGDLS and CDR2 YYNGEE. The CDR3 here is CASSVDPGSNNEQFF. The CDR3 coding sequence is TGTGCCAGCAGCGTAGACCCGGGGTCCAACAATGAGCAGTTCTTC.

This clone occurred once. This chain joins TRBV18 and TRBJ1-2; 10 bases align to TRBD1. CDR1 and CDR2 from the germline V gene are KGHSH and LQKENI. The length of the CDR3 is 16 residues. The junction had 11 bases not matched to a gene; V was cut back by 5 bases and J by 5 bases. The CDR3 reads CASSSGQGPLDYGYTF. As DNA, the CDR3 is TGTGCCAGCTCATCGGGACAGGGGCCGCTCGATTATGGCTACACCTTC.

The chain links TRBV7-7 to TRBJ1-4; D unresolved. Trimming removed 5 bases at V and 7 bases at J, with 20 bases between. Germline CDR1 and CDR2: SSHAT and FNYEAQ (reference sequence). There are 16 residues in the CDR3. The CDR3 nucleotides read TGTGCCAGCAGCGACCGGAGGAACAGACTTTGTGAAAAACTGTTTTTT. This encodes CASSDRRNRLCEKLFF.

The chain is built from TRBV10-3 and TRBJ2-2; D is tentatively TRBD1 or TRBD2 (5 bases each). Germline V lookup: CDR1 ENHRY, CDR2 SYGVKD. Trimming removed 0 bases at V and 5 bases at J, with 16 bases between. This CDR3 spans 17 amino acids. CDR3 protein: CAISESTSRGETGELFF. The CDR3 DNA follows: TGTGCCATCAGTGAGTCAACGTCGAGGGGAGAAACCGGGGAGCTGTTTTTT.

The chain joins TRBV27 to TRBJ2-7; 12 bases agree with TRBD2. Trimming at V came to 5 bases and at J to 9 bases, leaving 23 bases not matched to a gene. The CDR3 covers 19 residues. Per germline, CDR1 MNHEY and CDR2 SMNVEV (reference sequence). The CDR3 DNA reads TGTGCCAGCAGTCCCCAACTAGCGGGAGGCTCTTCAAGCAAGCGTGGGCAGTACTTC. Encoded protein: CASSPQLAGGSSSKRGQYF.

This chain connects TRBV27 to TRBJ2-4; 8 bases match TRBD1. The CDR3 sequence is 13 residues long. CDR1 MNHEY and CDR2 SMNVEV come from the germline V gene (reference sequence). Trimming at V came to 5 bases and at J to 8 bases, leaving 5 bases not matched to a gene. CDR3 nucleotides: TGTGCCAGCAGTCTCCACAGGGGGTACATTCAGTACTTC. Translated, it gives CASSLHRGYIQYF.

V is TRBV6-1 and J is TRBJ2-4, with D unresolved. The V end lost 2 bases, the J end lost 2 bases, and 10 bases lay between the germline ends. Germline CDR1 reads MNHNS; CDR2 reads SASEGT. This CDR3 is built from 15 residues. This CDR3 reads CASSEWWGPKNIQYF. In DNA form, the CDR3 reads TGTGCCAGCAGTGAATGGTGGGGTCCCAAAAACATTCAGTACTTC.

J is TRBJ2-5 and V is TRBV10-3; 8 bases match TRBD2. The end of the DNA aligns better with TRBJ2-7, so the J call may be wrong. Germline values: CDR1 ENHRY, CDR2 SYGVKD. The CDR3 consists of 14 residues. CDR3 in amino acids: CAISDPGTSYEQYF. DNA for the CDR3: TGTGCCATCAGTGACCCCGGGACTAGCTACGAGCAGTACTTC.

This sequence joins TRBV7-2 and TRBJ2-5; 9 nucleotides line up with TRBD2. The CDR3 sequence is 15 residues long. V dropped 2 bases and J dropped 4; count of bases not matched to a gene: 5. Germline CDR1 reads SGHTA; CDR2 reads FQGNSA. The CDR3: CASSLSLAGIETQYF. CDR3 bases: TGTGCCAGCAGCTTAAGCCTAGCGGGAATAGAGACCCAGTACTTC. Combining the CDR3 with reference TRBV7-2 and TRBJ2-5 gives the whole variable domain GAGVSQSPSNKVTEKGKDVELRCDPISGHTALYWYRQSLGQGLEFLIYFQGNSAPDKSGLPSDRFSAERTGGSVSTLTIQRTQQEDSAVYLCASSLSLAGIETQYFGPGTRLLVL.

CDR3 DNA sequence: TGTGCCAGCAGCCCCGTAGGGGGGCAAGAGACCCAGTACTTC. Residues: CASSPVGGQETQYF. This chain uses TRBV5-6 with TRBJ2-5; D assignment may be TRBD1 or TRBD2 (6 bases each). Germline CDR1 SGHDT, CDR2 YYEEEE. The CDR3 loop spans 14 amino acids. The V end was cut by 4 bases, the J end by 2 bases, with 12 bases between.

The V and J genes are TRBV6-1 and TRBJ2-1; 7 bases fit TRBD1. The CDR3 length is 13 residues. With 3 bases clipped from V and 7 bases from J, the junction kept 3 bases outside the gene matches. CDR1 is MNHNS and CDR2 is SASEGT in the germline V gene. The CDR3, as DNA: TGTGCCAGCAGTGATCGACAGGGAAATGAGCAGTTCTTC. Amino acids: CASSDRQGNEQFF.

The chain recombines TRBV9 with TRBJ2-2; 9 bases are a match to TRBD1. V shed 3 bases and J 5 bases; nucleotides not matched to a gene: 8. The length of the CDR3 is 16 residues. The germline V gene has CDR1 SGDLS and CDR2 YYNGEE. The CDR3 region has the DNA TGTGCCAGCAGCGCCAAACAGGGGGCGCGGACCGGGGAGCTGTTTTTT. It yields the protein CASSAKQGARTGELFF.

This chain connects TRBV4-1 to TRBJ2-7; possibly TRBD1 for D (6 bases). The germline V and J ends were trimmed by 4 bases and 5 bases, with 18 bases remaining between them. Germline assignment: CDR1 MGHRA and CDR2 YSYEKL. The CDR3 contains 15 residues. CDR3 sequence: CASSPTRQVQNEQYF. In DNA, the CDR3 is TGCGCCAGCAGCCCAACTAGACAGGTACAGAACGAGCAGTACTTC.

The rearrangement uses TRBV9 and TRBJ1-1, with TRBD1 matching over 12 bases. Looked up from germline, CDR1 is SGDLS and CDR2 is YYNGEE. The junction had 12 bases not matched to a gene; V was cut back by 0 bases and J by 0 bases. The CDR3 has 20 amino acids. CDR3 in DNA: TGTGCCAGCAGCGTAGGCGGGACAGGGGGCACCAGAGGGGTGAACACTGAAGCTTTCTTT. It specifies CASSVGGTGGTRGVNTEAFF.

The rearrangement uses TRBV5-1 and TRBJ2-5; 9 bases map to TRBD1. This CDR3 spans 13 amino acids. Germline assignment: CDR1 SGHRS and CDR2 YFSETQ. J lost 13 bases, V lost 4 bases, and 11 bases had no gene match. CDR3 region: CASSAPGGTGLYF. Written as DNA, the CDR3 is TGCGCCAGCAGCGCCCCCGGCGGGACAGGGCTGTACTTC.

This clone was observed a few times. This chain joins TRBV6-5 and TRBJ1-2; no clear D gene. The CDR3 covers 13 residues. Germline CDR1 reads MNHEY; CDR2 reads SVGAGI. V was shortened by 6 bases and J by 8 bases, with 16 bases between the two germline ends. The CDR3 nucleotides read TGTGCCAGCAGCCCCACTCCCCGAGGGGGCTACACCTTC. It translates to CASSPTPRGGYTF.

A remark on this clone: Other DNA sequences in the same sample also yield this CDR3. The V and J genes are TRBV19 and TRBJ2-7; 10 bases map to TRBD1. Germline V gene sequence: CDR1 LNHDA, CDR2 SQIVND (reference sequence). The CDR3 is 14 amino acids. The J segment lost 3 bases and the V segment lost 5 bases, leaving 4 bases of the junction unmatched. CDR3 in DNA: TGTGCCAGTAGTGCCGGGACAGGGGACTACGAGCAGTACTTC. Its protein is CASSAGTGDYEQYF.